This T cell receptor (beta chain) was obtained from a study of T cells in Graves' hyperthyroidism and ophthalmopathy. Researchers amplified the TCR beta CDR3 regions from RNA transcripts. The HTBI primer set was used in a first-round RT-PCR of the TCR CDR3. One entry per CDR3 protein results from TCRdb running MiXCR on the multiplex PCR reads. The sample lists approximately 510,000 distinct CDR3 sequences; about a fifth were seen once. This CDR3 has 17 amino acids. Germline loops: CDR1 LNHDA, CDR2 SQIVND (reference sequence). The V end was cut by 3 bases, the J end by 4 bases, with 21 bases between. Together with thyroid ultrasound, orbital computed tomography, serum thyroxine and TRAb, clinical symptoms were used for diagnoses.

Material for sequencing was blood. V usage is TRBV19 and J usage is TRBJ1-2, with a weak D call TRBD1 (6 bases). The receptor was derived from a man between 18 and 35 years old with Graves' hyperthyroidism. CDR3 sequence reads: CASSIWGPQGKTYGYTF. The CDR3, as DNA: TGTGCCAGTAGTATTTGGGGGCCCCAAGGAAAGACCTATGGCTACACCTTC.